This T cell receptor beta chain is from a study of shared clonotypes between healthy human individuals. Naive CD8 cells lacked CD45RO and underwent positive selection for CCR7, leaving out terminally differentiated effector memory CD45RA+ cells. Trimming removed 0 bases at V and 0 bases at J, with 6 bases between. The CDR3 covers 14 residues. The germline gives CDR1 PRHDT, CDR2 FYEKMQ (reference sequence). The table lists this clone with a count of one. Method: immunoSEQ multiplex PCR; TCRdb's copy keeps in-frame clones and lacks some. The data show about 2.2 million clones, with about 93% seen just once and around 1.8% held by the top ten.

The clonotype originates from a man aged 18 to 29 in good health. Some clones in this sample may be carry-over from other donors' samples. Source material: naive CD8+ T cells from PBMCs. This chain uses TRBV13 with TRBJ2-7; possibly TRBD1 for D (6 bases). The CDR3 DNA reads as TGTGCCAGCAGCTTAGGGGGACACTCCTACGAGCAGTACTTC. Amino acids: CASSLGGHSYEQYF.